Presented here are 15 T cell receptor beta chains from one specimen sequenced in a study of blood T cell repertoires in COVID-19. Measured with immunoSEQ multiplex PCR; TCRdb has only the in-frame clones, and not every one. Of hundreds of thousands of clones in the sample, 83% were seen once. Sequenced material: PBMCs or T cells enriched from blood (not recorded which). All receptors derive from a woman aged 45-65 years who had been exposed to COVID-19.

V and J are TRBV5-1 and TRBJ2-1; 9 bases fit TRBD2. The V and J ends lost 2 bases and 7 bases, in that order; junction bases with no gene match: 4. The CDR3 spans 14 residues. In germline, CDR1 is SGHRS, CDR2 YFSETQ. The CDR3 DNA sequence: TGCGCCAGCAGCTTCGGGACTAGCAATAATGAGCAGTTCTTC. This translates into CASSFGTSNNEQFF.

The rearrangement joins TRBV19 to TRBJ2-1, with 7 bases matching TRBD2. CDR3 length equals 11 residues. The V and J ends lost 7 bases and 9 bases, in that order; junction bases with no gene match: 3. Germline V CDR1 and CDR2: LNHDA, SQIVND (reference sequence). DNA of the CDR3: TGTGCCAGTAACACGGGGGGTGAGCAGTTCTTC. Protein product: CASNTGGEQFF.

The chain combines TRBV7-2 with TRBJ2-3, with D possibly matching TRBD2 (6 bases). CDR3 length equals 13 residues. V was trimmed by 5 bases and J by 2 bases, leaving 8 bases between them. CDR1 and CDR2 from the germline V gene are SGHTA and FQGNSA. Here the CDR3 DNA reads TGTGCCAGCAGCCGGGAGATCACAGATACGCAGTATTTT. Translating gives CASSREITDTQYF.

The V call is TRBV15, the J call TRBJ1-1, with 8 nucleotides matching TRBD1. Germline V gene sequence: CDR1 LNHNV, CDR2 YYDKDF (reference sequence). The junction had 2 bases not matched to a gene; V was cut back by 3 bases and J by 5 bases. This CDR3 spans 13 amino acids. CDR3 DNA: TGTGCCACCAGCAGGGACAGGGAGACTGAAGCTTTCTTT. This codes for CATSRDRETEAFF.

The chain links TRBV28 to TRBJ1-2; weak D call: TRBD1 (6 bases). The CDR3 loop spans 14 amino acids. The V and J ends lost 8 bases and 9 bases respectively, with 22 bases between them. Germline V gene sequence: CDR1 MDHEN, CDR2 SYDVKM. CDR3 sequence reads: CASHTIGGQGSYTF. The CDR3 nucleotides are TGTGCCAGCCATACTATAGGGGGTCAGGGAAGCTACACCTTC.

As DNA, the CDR3 is TGTGCCAGCAGTTACAGGCGGAGCAATCAGCCCCAGCATTTT. As protein: CASSYRRSNQPQHF. J is TRBJ1-5 and V is TRBV6-5; no clear D. The germline V and J ends were trimmed by 2 bases and 1 base, with 6 bases remaining between them. The germline V gene has CDR1 MNHEY and CDR2 SVGAGI. This CDR3 has 14 amino acids.

This chain links TRBV19 with TRBJ2-1; 7 bases are shared with TRBD1. The germline V gene encodes CDR1 LNHDA and CDR2 SQIVND (reference sequence). V lost 3 bases and J lost 9; bases outside the gene matches: 11. The CDR3 extends over 15 amino acids. The DNA for the CDR3 is TGTGCCAGTAGTATCGTGGCAGGGGGTGAGGGTGAGCAGTTCTTC. Protein sequence: CASSIVAGGEGEQFF.

CDR3 sequence (DNA): TGTGCCAGCAGCCCACAGGGGCTCGGCACTGAAGCTTTCTTT. It codes for CASSPQGLGTEAFF. The chain combines TRBV9 with TRBJ1-1; 7 nucleotides line up with TRBD1. The V and J ends lost 4 bases and 4 bases, in that order; junction bases with no gene match: 7. Looked up from germline, CDR1 is SGDLS and CDR2 is YYNGEE. The CDR3 totals 14 residues.

In its sample, this clone was seen a few times. The chain recombines TRBV3-1 (or the pseudogene TRBV3-2) with TRBJ2-1; 8 bases match TRBD2. Germline lookup yields CDR1 LGHDT and CDR2 YNNKEL (reference sequence). J lost 7 bases, V lost 0 bases, and 11 bases had no gene match. The CDR3 sequence is 17 residues long. CDR3 DNA sequence: TGTGCCAGCAGCCAAGATGGGGGCACGGGGGGGCGGAATGAGCAGTTCTTC. Translated, it gives CASSQDGGTGGRNEQFF.

V is TRBV7-9 and J is TRBJ2-1; 12 bases line up with TRBD2. The germline CDR1 and CDR2 sequences are SEHNR and FQNEAQ (reference sequence). CDR3 size: 19 residues. V lost 3 bases to trimming and J lost 7 bases; unmatched junction nucleotides: 16. The CDR3, as DNA: TGTGCCAGCAGCTTCAGCGCTCTAGCGGGGGGGCCGGTGGAGAATGAGCAGTTCTTC. Amino acids: CASSFSALAGGPVENEQFF.

Only one count was recorded for this clone. J is TRBJ1-1 and V is TRBV2; D perhaps matches TRBD1 (5 bases). V shed 10 bases and J shed 5 bases, with 11 bases lying between them. The germline V gene encodes CDR1 SNHLY and CDR2 FYNNEI. The CDR3 contains 11 residues. Here the CDR3 reads CATKGITEAFF. The CDR3 nucleotides are TGTGCCACTAAGGGGATTACTGAAGCTTTCTTT.

The chain links TRBV14 to TRBJ1-6, with a possible D match to TRBD1 (5 bases). This CDR3 region has 17 residues. Germline V gives CDR1 SGHDN, CDR2 FVKESK. Deletions cut 1 base from V and 3 bases from J, with 13 bases between. The CDR3 bases are TGTGCCAGCAGCCAAGGAAATCAGGGCTTCTATAATTCACCCCTCCACTTT. Amino acids: CASSQGNQGFYNSPLHF.

The chain carries TRBV12-5 and TRBJ2-3; TRBD1 aligns across 7 bases. The CDR3 is made up of 15 amino acids. Germline CDR1 LGHNT, CDR2 FRNRAP. Trimming cost V 6 bases and J 3 bases; bases outside gene matches: 9. The CDR3 spells CASGDRQGLTDTQYF. The CDR3, as DNA: TGTGCTAGTGGGGATCGACAGGGTTTAACAGATACGCAGTATTTT.

This clone was seen only once. DNA for the CDR3: TGTGCCAGCAGCTTAGAGGGTAGCGGGGTGGGGCGGGCGCAGTATTTT. Encoded protein: CASSLEGSGVGRAQYF. The chain couples TRBV11-2 to TRBJ2-3; the match to TRBD2 covers 8 bases. The length of the CDR3 is 16 residues. The junction had 12 bases not matched to a gene; V was cut back by 0 bases and J by 10 bases. Germline loops: CDR1 SGHAT, CDR2 FQNNGV.

This chain uses TRBV5-1 with TRBJ2-5; 8 bases map to TRBD2. The CDR3 is made up of 14 amino acids. Germline V CDR1 and CDR2: SGHRS, YFSETQ. The ends lost 5 bases at V and 2 bases at J; junction bases unmatched: 5. CDR3 coding DNA: TGCGCCAGCAGACTGAGCGGGGGACAAGAGACCCAGTACTTC. Amino acid sequence: CASRLSGGQETQYF.